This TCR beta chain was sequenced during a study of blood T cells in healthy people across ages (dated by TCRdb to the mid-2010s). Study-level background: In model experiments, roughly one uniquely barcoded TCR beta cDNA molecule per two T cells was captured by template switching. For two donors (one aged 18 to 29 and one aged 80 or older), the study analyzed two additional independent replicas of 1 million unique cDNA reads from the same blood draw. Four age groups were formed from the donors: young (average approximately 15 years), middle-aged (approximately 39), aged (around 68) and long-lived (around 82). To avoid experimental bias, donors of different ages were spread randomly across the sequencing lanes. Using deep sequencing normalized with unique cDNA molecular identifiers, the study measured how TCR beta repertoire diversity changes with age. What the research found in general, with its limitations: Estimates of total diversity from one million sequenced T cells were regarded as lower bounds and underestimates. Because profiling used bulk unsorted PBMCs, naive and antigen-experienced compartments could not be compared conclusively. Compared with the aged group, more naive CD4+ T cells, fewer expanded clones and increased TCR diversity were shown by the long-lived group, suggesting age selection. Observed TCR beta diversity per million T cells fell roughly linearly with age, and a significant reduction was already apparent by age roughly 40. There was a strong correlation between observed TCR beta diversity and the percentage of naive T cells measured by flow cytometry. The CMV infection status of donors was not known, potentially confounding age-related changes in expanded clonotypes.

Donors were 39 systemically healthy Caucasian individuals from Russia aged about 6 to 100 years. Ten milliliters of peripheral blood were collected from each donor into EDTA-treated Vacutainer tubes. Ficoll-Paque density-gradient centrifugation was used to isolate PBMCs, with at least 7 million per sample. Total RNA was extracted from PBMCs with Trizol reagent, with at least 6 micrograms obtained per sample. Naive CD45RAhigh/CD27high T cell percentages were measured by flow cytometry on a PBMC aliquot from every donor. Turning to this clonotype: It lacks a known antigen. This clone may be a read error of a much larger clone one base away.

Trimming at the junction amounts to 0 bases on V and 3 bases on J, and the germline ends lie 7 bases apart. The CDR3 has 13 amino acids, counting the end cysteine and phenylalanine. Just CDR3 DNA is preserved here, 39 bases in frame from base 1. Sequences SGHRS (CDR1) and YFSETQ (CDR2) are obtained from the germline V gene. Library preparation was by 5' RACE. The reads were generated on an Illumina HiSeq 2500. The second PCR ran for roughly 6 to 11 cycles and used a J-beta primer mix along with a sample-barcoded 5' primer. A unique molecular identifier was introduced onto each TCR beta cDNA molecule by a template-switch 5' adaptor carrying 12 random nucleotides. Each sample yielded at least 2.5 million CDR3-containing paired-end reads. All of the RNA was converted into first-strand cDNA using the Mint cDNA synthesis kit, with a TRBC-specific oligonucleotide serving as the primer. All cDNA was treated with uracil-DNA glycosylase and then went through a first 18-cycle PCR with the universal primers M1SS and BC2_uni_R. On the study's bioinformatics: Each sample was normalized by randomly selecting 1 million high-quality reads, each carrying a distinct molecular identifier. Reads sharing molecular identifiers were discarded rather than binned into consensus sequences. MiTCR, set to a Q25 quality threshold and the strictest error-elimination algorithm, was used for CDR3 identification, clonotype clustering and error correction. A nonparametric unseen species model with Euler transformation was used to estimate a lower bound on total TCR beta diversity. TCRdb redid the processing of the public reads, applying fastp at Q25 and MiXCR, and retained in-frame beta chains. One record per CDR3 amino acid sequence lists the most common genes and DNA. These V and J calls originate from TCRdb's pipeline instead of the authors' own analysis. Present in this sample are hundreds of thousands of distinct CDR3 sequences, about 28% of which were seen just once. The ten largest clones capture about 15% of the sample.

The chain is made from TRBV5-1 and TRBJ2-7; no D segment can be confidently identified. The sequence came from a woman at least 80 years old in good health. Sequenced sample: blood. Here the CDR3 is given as CASSLEFFYEQYF. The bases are TGCGCCAGCAGCTTGGAGTTCTTCTACGAGCAGTACTTC.